The next 31 T cell receptor beta chains were all read from a single sample in a study of technical replicates of blood from a handful of donors. Libraries were prepared by immunoSEQ multiplex PCR; TCRdb keeps only in-frame clonotypes and omits some of them. The data hold fewer than 110,000 clones, with 96% observed a single time. The material sequenced was T cells isolated from PBMCs. Receptors originate from a human donor in good health.

The chain combines TRBV29-1 with TRBJ1-5; 7 bases are shared with TRBD1. This CDR3 has 14 residues. V lost 6 bases and J lost 3; bases outside the gene matches: 8. CDR1 and CDR2 from the germline V gene are SQVTM and ANQGSEA. The CDR3 region has the DNA TGCAGCGTGGACGGAGGGGGCCCCAATCAGCCCCAGCATTTT. Translation gives CSVDGGGPNQPQHF.

The sample holds many counts of this clone. The rearrangement uses TRBV2 and TRBJ1-1; a weak D match, TRBD1 (5 bases). Trimming pared 3 bases from V and 1 base from J, leaving 18 bases between. The germline CDR1 and CDR2 sequences are SNHLY and FYNNEI. There are 17 residues in the CDR3. Written as DNA, the CDR3 is TGTGCCAGCAGTGAGGAACTTCTGAAGGGGCAGAACACTGAAGCTTTCTTT. As protein: CASSEELLKGQNTEAFF.

The count of this clone is one. The chain combines TRBV18 with TRBJ2-2, with D tentatively TRBD2 (6 bases). Germline loops: CDR1 KGHSH, CDR2 LQKENI. This CDR3 is 15 amino acids long. The ends were cut back, 5 bases at V and 1 base at J, with 11 bases in the middle. CDR3 DNA sequence: TGTGCCAGCTCAGAGGGAGCGGGGAACACCGGGGAGCTGTTTTTT. This codes for CASSEGAGNTGELFF.

This chain joins TRBV6-5 and TRBJ1-1; 7 bases agree with TRBD1. Germline loops: CDR1 MNHEY, CDR2 SVGAGI. V trimming: 7 bases; J trimming: 6 bases; junction bases outside the gene matches: 11. The CDR3 sequence is 14 residues long. The CDR3 region has the DNA TGTGCCAGCACACACCTTAGGGGGCAAGCTGAAGCTTTCTTT. Its protein product is CASTHLRGQAEAFF.

V gene TRBV11-3 combines with J gene TRBJ1-2, with 8 nucleotides matching TRBD1. This CDR3 comprises 15 residues. Looked up from germline, CDR1 is SGHNT and CDR2 is YENEEA. V was clipped by 5 bases and J by 7 bases; unmatched bases: 12. The CDR3, as DNA: TGTGCCAGCAGCCCTCAGGACAGGGAAGGCGGTGGCTACACCTTC. Encoded protein: CASSPQDREGGGYTF.

This chain links TRBV4-1 with TRBJ2-1, with 10 positions matching TRBD2. From germline, CDR1 is MGHRA and CDR2 YSYEKL. The CDR3 is 17 residues long. With V trimmed by 0 bases and J by 2 bases, 4 bases remained unmatched. The CDR3 protein is CASSQDRLAGAYNEQFF. The CDR3 DNA reads as TGCGCCAGCAGCCAAGATAGGCTAGCGGGGGCCTACAATGAGCAGTTCTTC.

The CDR3 DNA reads TGTGCCACCAGCAGAGATCCCGGTCAGCCCCAGCATTTT. This encodes CATSRDPGQPQHF. V and J are TRBV15 and TRBJ1-5; D is unresolved. The germline V gene has CDR1 LNHNV and CDR2 YYDKDF (reference sequence). V was clipped by 0 bases and J by 6 bases, with 6 bases between them. This CDR3 spans 13 amino acids. Complete variable domain (other parts from reference TRBV15 and TRBJ1-5): DAMVIQNPRYQVTQFGKPVTLSCSQTLNHNVMYWYQQKSSQAPKLLFHYYDKDFNNEADTPDNFQSRRPNTSFCFLDIRSPGLGDTAMYLCATSRDPGQPQHFGDGTRLSIL.

This chain uses TRBV10-1 with TRBJ2-5; D is perhaps TRBD1 (6 bases). Germline V gives CDR1 WNHNN, CDR2 SYGVQD (reference sequence). CDR3 length: 14 amino acids. V lost 5 bases, J lost 0 bases, and 10 bases lay in between. The CDR3 loop is CASSPQGYQETQYF. The CDR3 DNA reads as TGCGCCAGCAGTCCACAGGGTTACCAAGAGACCCAGTACTTC.

The chain couples TRBV7-9 to TRBJ1-3; D is unresolved. V lost 2 bases to trimming and J lost 2 bases, with 10 bases between them. The germline V gene has CDR1 SEHNR and CDR2 FQNEAQ (reference sequence). The CDR3 is 15 residues long. The CDR3 spells CASSLMVGAGNTIYF. The CDR3 DNA follows: TGTGCCAGCAGCTTAATGGTCGGAGCTGGAAACACCATATATTTT.

The V gene is TRBV6-1, the J gene TRBJ1-5, with D possibly being TRBD1 (6 bases). The germline gives CDR1 MNHNS, CDR2 SASEGT. Trimming took off 8 bases at V and 5 bases at J, with 10 bases between the two ends. CDR3 length: 12 residues. The CDR3 nucleotides read TGTGCCAGCGGGCAGGGGTATCAGCCCCAGCATTTT. Translated, it gives CASGQGYQPQHF.

The chain recombines TRBV2 with TRBJ2-5, with a tentative D call TRBD2 (5 bases). Trimming stripped 8 bases from V and 2 bases from J, with 15 bases between. Germline CDR1 SNHLY, CDR2 FYNNEI. The CDR3 spans 14 residues. In DNA form, the CDR3 reads TGTGCCAGCTCGTCCCTCCGGGGTCAAGAGACCCAGTACTTC. This sequence encodes CASSSLRGQETQYF. Variable domain in full (rest from reference TRBV2 and TRBJ2-5): EPEVTQTPSHQVTQMGQEVILRCVPISNHLYFYWYRQILGQKVEFLVSFYNNEISEKSEIFDDQFSVERPDGSNFTLKIRSTKLEDSAMYFCASSSLRGQETQYFGPGTRLLVL.

The V gene is TRBV6-1, the J gene TRBJ2-1; perhaps TRBD1 as D (5 bases). The CDR3 consists of 11 residues. The germline V gene encodes CDR1 MNHNS and CDR2 SASEGT. V shed 7 bases and J shed 8 bases, with 9 bases lying between them. CDR3 sequence reads: CASIRVDEQFF. The CDR3 nucleotides are TGTGCCAGCATCAGGGTTGATGAGCAGTTCTTC.

The chain recombines TRBV15 with TRBJ1-1; D uncertain. With 5 bases removed from V and 10 bases from J, the gap between germline ends came to 20 bases. Germline values: CDR1 LNHNV, CDR2 YYDKDF (reference sequence). The CDR3 spans 14 residues. CDR3 sequence reads: CATSGRIWAARAFF. In DNA, the CDR3 is TGTGCCACCAGCGGCCGGATCTGGGCTGCGAGAGCTTTCTTT.

V is TRBV29-1 and J is TRBJ2-5; 8 positions match TRBD1. This CDR3 region has 12 residues. Unmatched junction bases numbered 5, after V lost 7 bases and J lost 4 bases. The germline gives CDR1 SQVTM, CDR2 ANQGSEA. CDR3 in DNA: TGCAGCGCAGGGGGCGCGGGAGAGACCCAGTACTTC. This codes for CSAGGAGETQYF. Full variable domain (missing parts from reference TRBV29-1 and TRBJ2-5): SAVISQKPSRDICQRGTSLTIQCQVDSQVTMMFWYRQQPGQSLTLIATANQGSEATYESGFVIDKFPISRPNLTFSTLTVSNMSPEDSSIYLCSAGGAGETQYFGPGTRLLVL.

This clone was counted once. The chain carries TRBV4-1 and TRBJ2-7, with a possible D match to TRBD1 (6 bases). CDR1 and CDR2 from the germline V gene are MGHRA and YSYEKL. The CDR3 contains 16 residues. Trimming left V 3 bases short and J 5 bases short, with 20 bases between. The CDR3 loop reads CASSQHTGFGKNEQYF. The CDR3 nucleotides are TGCGCCAGCAGCCAGCATACAGGGTTTGGTAAAAACGAGCAGTACTTC.

The J gene is TRBJ1-4, the V gene TRBV4-2, with TRBD1 matching 8 bases. The CDR3 runs 15 residues. In germline, CDR1 is LGHNA, CDR2 YNFKEQ. J was trimmed by 8 bases and V by 4 bases; bases with no gene match: 9. This chain's CDR3 is CASSPSGGTGEKLFF. CDR3 in DNA: TGTGCCAGCAGCCCATCAGGGGGCACGGGGGAAAAACTGTTTTTT.

The J gene is TRBJ1-2, the V gene TRBV5-1; D possibly corresponds to TRBD1 (5 bases). Between the trimmed V and J ends, which lost 6 bases and 0 bases, there was a span of 18 bases. CDR3 size: 16 residues. Germline CDR1 reads SGHRS; CDR2 reads YFSETQ. The CDR3 DNA reads as TGCGCCAGCAATCCAGGACAACCTTTTTCTAACTATGGCTACACCTTC. Translating it yields CASNPGQPFSNYGYTF.

V gene TRBV2 combines with J gene TRBJ2-7; 8 bases fit TRBD1. The V and J ends lost 4 bases and 4 bases, in that order; junction bases with no gene match: 9. Germline V gives CDR1 SNHLY, CDR2 FYNNEI. CDR3 length: 15 amino acids. The CDR3 loop is CASSVGQGAGYEQYF. The CDR3 DNA follows: TGTGCCAGCAGTGTGGGGCAGGGGGCTGGGTACGAGCAGTACTTC.

This chain connects TRBV6-4 to TRBJ1-1, with a tentative D call TRBD1 (5 bases). CDR1 and CDR2 (germline): MRHNA, SNTAGT. The CDR3 has 13 residues. The ends were cut back, 2 bases at V and 1 base at J, with 5 bases in the middle. CDR3 coding DNA: TGTGCCAGCAGTGACCAGGGGAACACTGAAGCTTTCTTT. It yields the protein CASSDQGNTEAFF.

V and J are TRBV15 and TRBJ1-4; 8 bases fit TRBD1. The J segment lost 10 bases and the V segment lost 1 base, leaving 11 bases of the junction unmatched. Germline loops: CDR1 LNHNV, CDR2 YYDKDF (reference sequence). This CDR3 region has 16 residues. CDR3: CATSRVGNRGAGKLFF. The CDR3 nucleotides are TGTGCCACCAGCAGAGTAGGAAACAGGGGGGCTGGAAAACTGTTTTTT.

The CDR3 loop reads CASIPGLSYGYTF. As DNA, the CDR3 is TGTGCCAGCATCCCCGGGTTAAGCTATGGCTACACCTTC. The chain joins TRBV6-1 to TRBJ1-2; D call uncertain. The CDR3 contains 13 residues. Trimming pared 7 bases from V and 4 bases from J, leaving 13 bases between. CDR1 and CDR2 from the germline V gene are MNHNS and SASEGT.

The DNA of the CDR3 is TGTGCCAGCAGGTCACCGGGACTCCTATTTGTCGGGGAGCTGTTTTTT. Translated: CASRSPGLLFVGELFF. V usage is TRBV28 and J usage is TRBJ2-2; D is possibly TRBD2 (6 bases). The germline V gene encodes CDR1 MDHEN and CDR2 SYDVKM. Deletions cut 6 bases from V and 7 bases from J, with 21 bases between. There are 16 residues in the CDR3.

This rearrangement joins TRBV9 to TRBJ1-2; 8 nucleotides agree with TRBD1. The germline gives CDR1 SGDLS, CDR2 YYNGEE. Trimming removed 3 bases from V and 6 bases from J; junction bases left unmatched: 10. The CDR3 covers 15 residues. The CDR3 region has the DNA TGTGCCAGCAGCGATCTCGCGACAGGGGCGAATGGCTACACCTTC. Amino acid sequence: CASSDLATGANGYTF.

The rearrangement joins TRBV5-1 to TRBJ2-7; perhaps TRBD1 as D (6 bases). The CDR3 length is 13 residues. V lost 3 bases to trimming and J lost 7 bases, with 14 bases between them. Germline CDR1 reads SGHRS; CDR2 reads YFSETQ. The CDR3 is CASSSSWGREQYF. CDR3 DNA: TGCGCCAGCAGCTCCAGTTGGGGGCGGGAGCAGTACTTC.

In nucleotides, the CDR3 is TGTGCCAGTAGTATAGATTATGCGGGGTCTGGAAACACCATATATTTT. Translation: CASSIDYAGSGNTIYF. The chain uses TRBV19 and TRBJ1-3; no reliable D call. The germline V gene has CDR1 LNHDA and CDR2 SQIVND (reference sequence). Deletions cut 0 bases from V and 1 base from J, with 10 bases between. This CDR3 is built from 16 residues.

In nucleotides, the CDR3 is TGTGCCAGCTCACCGGCCGCGGTATTAGATCAGCCCCAGCATTTT. As protein: CASSPAAVLDQPQHF. The genes are TRBV18 and TRBJ1-5; D is unresolved. This CDR3 region has 15 residues. Germline assignment: CDR1 KGHSH and CDR2 LQKENI. V lost 3 bases to trimming and J lost 5 bases, with 14 bases between them.

The J gene is TRBJ2-3, the V gene TRBV28; D possibly corresponds to TRBD1 (6 bases). V lost 6 bases to trimming and J lost 6 bases, with 13 bases between them. The CDR3 sequence is 13 residues long. CDR1 and CDR2 from the germline V gene are MDHEN and SYDVKM. CDR3 protein: CASSSRGHDTQYF. In DNA, the CDR3 is TGTGCCAGCAGCTCCCGGGGACACGATACGCAGTATTTT. The complete variable domain, with remaining parts taken from reference TRBV28 and TRBJ2-3, reads DVKVTQSSRYLVKRTGEKVFLECVQDMDHENMFWYRQDPGLGLRLIYFSYDVKMKEKGDIPEGYSVSREKKERFSLILESASTNQTSMYLCASSSRGHDTQYFGPGTRLTVL.

The chain recombines TRBV7-9 with TRBJ1-1; TRBD1 matches at 7 bases. The CDR3 sequence is 14 residues long. CDR1 SEHNR and CDR2 FQNEAQ come from the germline V gene (reference sequence). Trimming took 5 bases from V and 4 from J; bases not matched to a gene: 7. The CDR3 sequence is CASSQRTGGTEAFF. The CDR3 region has the DNA TGTGCCAGCAGCCAAAGGACAGGTGGCACTGAAGCTTTCTTT.

The chain recombines TRBV5-4 with TRBJ2-2, with 7 bases aligning to TRBD1. CDR3 length: 13 amino acids. After removal of 4 bases from V and 7 bases from J, the junction contained 4 bases not matched to a gene. From germline, CDR1 is SGHNT and CDR2 YYREEE (reference sequence). The CDR3 sequence is CASSVTGIGELFF. The CDR3, as DNA: TGTGCCAGCAGCGTGACAGGGATCGGGGAGCTGTTTTTT. The variable domain in full, with the rest retrieved from reference TRBV5-4 and TRBJ2-2, is ETGVTQSPTHLIKTRGQQVTLRCSSQSGHNTVSWYQQALGQGPQFIFQYYREEENGRGNFPPRFSGLQFPNYSSELNVNALELDDSALYLCASSVTGIGELFFGEGSRLTVL.

The chain joins TRBV6-6 to TRBJ2-7, with 11 bases aligning to TRBD2. The junction had 11 bases not matched to a gene; V was cut back by 6 bases and J by 4 bases. The CDR3 has 16 amino acids. Germline CDR1 reads MNHNY; CDR2 reads SVGAGI (reference sequence). The chain's CDR3 is CASSRPTLAGGYEQYF. CDR3 coding DNA: TGTGCCAGCAGCCGACCAACCCTAGCGGGAGGTTACGAGCAGTACTTC.

V and J are TRBV5-4 and TRBJ2-1; tentatively, D is TRBD2 (6 bases). V was clipped by 4 bases and J by 8 bases, with 19 bases between them. This CDR3 is 15 amino acids long. In germline, CDR1 is SGHNT, CDR2 YYREEE (reference sequence). The CDR3 loop is CASSRRLGGSYEQFF. DNA for the CDR3: TGTGCCAGCAGCCGCCGCCTCGGGGGTTCATATGAGCAGTTCTTC.